This is a list of T cell receptor beta chains from one sample in a study of early stage breast cancer tumors. TCRdb's table, derived via immunoSEQ multiplex PCR, lists solely in-frame clones and lacks some. This table holds fewer than 15,000 clones, around 84% found once. Sample: normal breast tissue next to the tumor. Source of these receptors: a person between 30 and 45 years old with breast cancer. CDR3s leave out the opening cysteine and the closing phenylalanine or tryptophan.

v_call,j_call,cdr3_aa
TRBV5-6,TRBJ1-1,ASSFNTEAF
TRBV6-4,TRBJ2-3,ASSLAGEGTDTQY
TRBV5-1,TRBJ2-7,ASSLAGRRQGAGDEQY
TRBV11-2,TRBJ1-2,ASSLDLREPSNGYT
TRBV7-2,TRBJ2-7,ASSASGSSAYEQY
TRBV25-1,TRBJ2-1,ASSEGIRGRAYNEQF
TRBV19,TRBJ1-5,ASSIVGAGGNQPQH
TRBV6-5,TRBJ2-7,ASSYQRFGIGEQY
TRBV19,TRBJ2-5,ASSRPGLGETQY
TRBV29-1,TRBJ2-2,SGSDYTGELF
TRBV18,TRBJ2-7,ASSPGTSGSTSYEQY
TRBV7-9,TRBJ2-1,ASSPRGNHYNEQF
TRBV4-3,TRBJ2-1,ASSQERGRGPFNRNEQF
TRBV5-4,TRBJ2-1,ASSPGTSGNEQF
TRBV12-5,TRBJ2-7,ASGLVRAGVAGGNAYEQY
TRBV29-1,TRBJ2-7,SVEGPGTGVYEQY
TRBV7-9,TRBJ2-7,ASSLSGTYTIYEQY
TRBV30,TRBJ2-7,AWSPPPRLAVTYEQY
TRBV2,TRBJ2-1,ASSVASGGVNNEQF
TRBV11-3,TRBJ1-1,ASSTGQGSTEAF
TRBV7-9,TRBJ1-1,ASSLSGAGNTEAF
TRBV4-2,TRBJ2-3,ASSPRAGDVSTDTQY
TRBV10-3,TRBJ2-3,AISLDWADTQY
TRBV5-1,TRBJ2-2,ASSRGLFNTGELF